Each of the 2 T cell receptor beta chains below was sequenced from the same sample in a study of T-cell memory formation after mild COVID-19. TCRdb reprocessed the 5' RACE reads with MiXCR, giving one entry per CDR3 protein. Of roughly 160,000 distinct CDR3 sequences listed, around a tenth were seen once; the top ten hold 3.8%. The material sequenced was PBMCs or a T cell subset sorted from them (not recorded which). The receptors derive from a man between 18 and 35 years old who had mild COVID-19 (a few samples of this study predate the infection). Cell type and time point are not known.

This clonotype was counted between two and nine times. CDR3 amino acids: CASSLSGTGYTAEAFF. The CDR3, as DNA: TGCGCCAGCAGCTTGAGCGGGACAGGGTATACGGCTGAAGCTTTCTTT. V gene TRBV5-1 combines with J gene TRBJ1-1, with 9 positions matching TRBD1. V dropped 1 base and J dropped 6; count of bases not matched to a gene: 10. The CDR3 is 16 amino acids. Germline-derived CDR1 and CDR2 are SGHRS and YFSETQ.

This clonotype has only a few counts. DNA of the CDR3: TGTGCCAGCAGCCTCCGGGACTCCCAACACTACGAGCAGTACGTC. Translated: CASSLRDSQHYEQYV. The chain joins TRBV7-2 to TRBJ2-7, with TRBD2 as a possible D gene (6 bases). This CDR3 has 15 residues. The germline V gene encodes CDR1 SGHTA and CDR2 FQGNSA. Between the trimmed V and J ends, which lost 5 bases and 3 bases, there was a span of 17 bases.